This T cell receptor (beta chain) comes out of a study of blood T cell repertoires in COVID-19. Study details: Sample material is recorded as cDNA or gDNA derived from T cells, B-cell-depleted T cells, or PBMCs.

Germline lookup yields CDR1 SGHTA and CDR2 FQGNSA. The CDR3 covers 13 residues. V was clipped by 4 bases and J by 6 bases; unmatched bases: 2. The table came from immunoSEQ multiplex PCR; TCRdb's copy has only in-frame clones and leaves some out. The sample has some 70,000 clones; 76% are singletons. The sequencing input was peripheral blood. The V gene is TRBV7-2, the J gene TRBJ2-5, with TRBD1 matching over 10 bases. The source of this sequence is a man aged 55 to 70 with COVID-19, enrolled during active disease. The CDR3 spells CASSSDRGKTQYF. DNA of the CDR3: TGTGCCAGCAGCTCGGACAGGGGGAAGACCCAGTACTTC.